What follows are 32 T cell receptor beta chains derived from one specimen sequenced in a study of T cell responses to AZD1222 COVID-19 vaccine. Method: immunoSEQ multiplex PCR; TCRdb's copy keeps in-frame clones and lacks some. The sample carries more than 150,000 clones, approximately 91% recorded once. This material consisted of peripheral blood, taken on day 0 of AZD1222 vaccination. The receptors shown here come from an adult in good health.

The rearrangement joins TRBV27 to TRBJ2-3, with 7 bases lining up with TRBD1. V lost 5 bases, J lost 6 bases, and 11 bases stayed unmatched. The length of the CDR3 is 15 residues. Germline loops: CDR1 MNHEY, CDR2 SMNVEV (reference sequence). The CDR3 DNA reads TGTGCCAGCAGTGCACAACAGGGGACCCCGGATACGCAGTATTTT. This gives the protein CASSAQQGTPDTQYF.

The J gene is TRBJ1-4, the V gene TRBV4-1, with a tentative D call TRBD1 (5 bases). The CDR3 runs 15 residues. The ends were cut back, 0 bases at V and 5 bases at J, with 10 bases in the middle. CDR1 is MGHRA and CDR2 is YSYEKL in the germline V gene. The DNA for the CDR3 is TGCGCCAGCAGCCAAGATGGGGGGGGAAATGAAAAACTGTTTTTT. Protein: CASSQDGGGNEKLFF.

The genes are TRBV7-9 and TRBJ2-2; D is undetermined. V lost 3 bases and J lost 10, with 12 bases in between. This CDR3 spans 13 amino acids. CDR1 is SEHNR, CDR2 FQNEAQ, per germline (reference sequence). In DNA form, the CDR3 reads TGTGCCAGCAGCTTGGATCTTGGGGAGGAGCTGTTTTTT. Amino acids: CASSLDLGEELFF.

The chain has TRBV28 and TRBJ2-1; TRBD2 aligns across 8 bases. The V gene end was trimmed by 7 bases and the J gene end by 4 bases; junction bases not matched to a gene: 12. The CDR3 loop spans 16 amino acids. Germline CDR1 MDHEN, CDR2 SYDVKM. Here the CDR3 reads CASKGSTSGQYNEQFF. CDR3 DNA sequence: TGTGCCAGCAAAGGGTCAACTAGCGGACAATACAATGAGCAGTTCTTC.

The genes are TRBV28 and TRBJ1-2; the D gene is possibly TRBD1 (5 bases). The CDR3 contains 15 residues. With 5 bases removed from V and 3 bases from J, the gap between germline ends came to 16 bases. Germline assignment: CDR1 MDHEN and CDR2 SYDVKM. The DNA for the CDR3 is TGTGCCAGCAGTCCGCTCCGCGGGACGGACTATGGCTACACCTTC. It is translated as CASSPLRGTDYGYTF.

The chain carries TRBV12-3 or TRBV12-4 and TRBJ2-3, with D uncertain. Trimming pared 9 bases from V and 1 base from J, leaving 11 bases between. The CDR3 runs to 13 residues. CDR3 sequence reads: CASRVSGTDTQYF. CDR3 nucleotides: TGTGCCAGTAGGGTCTCTGGCACAGATACGCAGTATTTT.

This clone came up a few times. The gene calls are TRBV21-1 and TRBJ2-7; the D call in the table, TRBD2, was not verified against the DNA. TRBV21-1 is marked as a pseudogene. The CDR3 consists of 15 residues. This chain's CDR3 is CASSKGGGEVNEQYF. The CDR3 DNA sequence: TGTGCCAGCAGCAAAGGGGGCGGGGAGGTGAACGAGCAGTACTTC.

The gene calls are TRBV19 and TRBJ2-7, with 8 bases that match TRBD1. CDR3 length: 14 residues. Germline CDR1 and CDR2: LNHDA and SQIVND (reference sequence). Losses at the gene ends were 3 bases for V and 3 bases for J; bases not matched to a gene: 4. The CDR3 is CASSMGQDHYEQYF. The CDR3 nucleotides read TGTGCCAGTAGTATGGGACAGGATCACTACGAGCAGTACTTC.

V and J are TRBV4-1 and TRBJ1-5; D is possibly TRBD1 (5 bases). The V end was cut by 0 bases, the J end by 2 bases, with 11 bases between. The CDR3 runs to 16 residues. In germline, CDR1 is MGHRA, CDR2 YSYEKL. The chain's CDR3 is CASSQDGTYGNQPQHF. In DNA form, the CDR3 reads TGCGCCAGCAGCCAAGATGGGACCTACGGCAATCAGCCCCAGCATTTT.

The rearrangement joins TRBV9 to TRBJ2-5; D gene ambiguous. The V end was cut by 3 bases, the J end by 4 bases, with 16 bases between. The CDR3 runs 15 residues. Germline lookup yields CDR1 SGDLS and CDR2 YYNGEE. In DNA form, the CDR3 reads TGTGCCAGCAGCGCCGGGCCAGGATGGGGAGAGACCCAGTACTTC. It translates to CASSAGPGWGETQYF.

V gene TRBV18 combines with J gene TRBJ2-3, with D tentatively TRBD1 or TRBD2 (5 bases each). CDR3 size: 16 residues. V lost 0 bases, J lost 1 base, and 11 bases lay in between. The germline V gene encodes CDR1 KGHSH and CDR2 LQKENI. CDR3 residues: CASSPPRGTGTDTQYF. CDR3 DNA sequence: TGTGCCAGCTCACCACCTCGAGGGACGGGCACAGATACGCAGTATTTT.

The chain is built from TRBV3-1 (or the pseudogene TRBV3-2) and TRBJ2-1; 14 positions agree with TRBD2. Germline CDR1 LGHDT, CDR2 YNNKEL (reference sequence). The V and J ends lost 0 bases and 7 bases, in that order; junction bases with no gene match: 20. The CDR3 sequence is 22 residues long. CDR3 loop: CASSQDKSWRLAGGSDLNEQFF. As DNA, the CDR3 is TGTGCCAGCAGCCAAGACAAAAGCTGGAGACTAGCGGGAGGGTCCGACCTTAATGAGCAGTTCTTC.

In this sample, this clone turned up a few times. CDR3: CASSLALGRQALSQPQHF. CDR3 in DNA: TGTGCCAGCAGCTTAGCGTTAGGGAGGCAGGCACTTAGTCAGCCCCAGCATTTT. This chain uses TRBV7-9 with TRBJ1-5; D not certain. The V gene's germline CDR1 is SEHNR and CDR2 FQNEAQ (reference sequence). The germline V and J ends were trimmed by 0 bases and 6 bases, with 21 bases remaining between them. The CDR3 extends over 18 amino acids. Filled out from reference TRBV7-9 and TRBJ1-5, the complete variable domain reads DTGVSQNPRHKITKRGQNVTFRCDPISEHNRLYWYRQTLGQGPEFLTYFQNEAQLEKSRLLSDRFSAERPKGSFSTLEIQRTEQGDSAMYLCASSLALGRQALSQPQHFGDGTRLSIL.

The CDR3 reads CASSSSGVRLNTEAFF. The CDR3 coding sequence is TGTGCCAGCAGCTCTTCTGGGGTCAGGCTGAACACTGAAGCTTTCTTT. The chain couples TRBV7-3 to TRBJ1-1; D is ambiguous. Germline V CDR1 and CDR2: SGHTA, FQGTGA. CDR3 length equals 16 residues. V lost 4 bases, J lost 0 bases, and 15 bases lay in between.

The chain recombines TRBV3-1 (or the pseudogene TRBV3-2) with TRBJ1-2; D is possibly TRBD1 (5 bases). Germline CDR1 reads LGHDT; CDR2 reads YNNKEL (reference sequence). V was cut by 2 bases and J by 4 bases, with 8 bases left in between. This CDR3 is 13 amino acids long. The CDR3 DNA sequence: TGTGCCAGCAGCCAAAGGGGCTCCTATGGCTACACCTTC. This encodes CASSQRGSYGYTF.

The chain is built from TRBV20-1 and TRBJ1-2, with D perhaps matching TRBD1 (5 bases). Germline V gives CDR1 DFQATT, CDR2 SNEGSKA (reference sequence). The CDR3 has 10 residues. CDR3 protein: CSGDDYGYTF. DNA for the CDR3: TGCTCGGGGGACGACTATGGCTACACCTTC.

The chain joins TRBV19 to TRBJ1-1; no firm D call. Germline-derived CDR1 and CDR2 are LNHDA and SQIVND (reference sequence). V shed 4 bases and J shed 0 bases, with 24 bases lying between them. This CDR3 has 19 amino acids. CDR3 residues: CASSKGKSITPDMNTEAFF. The CDR3 coding sequence is TGTGCCAGTAGTAAAGGAAAAAGCATAACCCCCGATATGAACACTGAAGCTTTCTTT.

The V call is TRBV19, the J call TRBJ2-7; 8 nucleotides match TRBD2. The CDR3 contains 15 residues. The V gene end was trimmed by 6 bases and the J gene end by 6 bases; junction bases not matched to a gene: 13. Germline CDR1 reads LNHDA; CDR2 reads SQIVND (reference sequence). For the CDR3, the DNA is TGTGCCAGTAGCGTACTAGCGGCGGGAAGACTCGAGCAGTACTTC. This encodes CASSVLAAGRLEQYF.

The genes are TRBV4-2 and TRBJ2-7, with D perhaps TRBD1 (6 bases). Germline loops: CDR1 LGHNA, CDR2 YNFKEQ. The V gene lost 6 bases and the J gene lost 3 bases, with 12 bases spanning the gap. The CDR3 is made up of 13 amino acids. CDR3 DNA: TGTGCCAGCAGTAATGGACAGCACTACGAGCAGTACTTC. Amino acid sequence: CASSNGQHYEQYF.

CDR3 sequence reads: CASSHRTDNSNQPQHF. DNA of the CDR3: TGTGCCAGCAGTCATCGGACAGACAATAGCAATCAGCCCCAGCATTTT. This chain links TRBV25-1 with TRBJ1-5, with a possible D match to TRBD1 (6 bases). Germline-derived CDR1 and CDR2 are MGHDK and SYGVNS. Trimming cost V 5 bases and J 0 bases, with 14 bases left between them. This CDR3 is built from 16 residues.

The sample holds a few counts of this clone. This chain joins TRBV18 and TRBJ1-1, with 9 bases identical to TRBD1. There are 16 residues in the CDR3. Per the germline V gene, CDR1 is KGHSH and CDR2 is LQKENI. V was clipped by 3 bases and J by 0 bases; unmatched bases: 5. The chain's CDR3 is CASSPLDRGMNTEAFF. As DNA, the CDR3 is TGTGCCAGCTCACCCTTGGACAGGGGTATGAACACTGAAGCTTTCTTT.

The chain uses TRBV7-7 and TRBJ2-3, with TRBD2 matching over 7 bases. V lost 1 base to trimming and J lost 0 bases; unmatched junction nucleotides: 1. The CDR3 has 15 amino acids. Germline V CDR1 and CDR2: SSHAT, FNYEAQ (reference sequence). CDR3: CASSLELASTDTQYF. Here the CDR3 DNA reads TGTGCCAGCAGCTTAGAACTAGCGAGCACAGATACGCAGTATTTT.

The chain uses TRBV9 and TRBJ2-6; tentatively, D is TRBD1 or TRBD2 (5 bases each). The CDR3 is 16 amino acids. V shed 6 bases and J shed 1 base, with 14 bases lying between them. CDR1 and CDR2 (germline): SGDLS, YYNGEE. CDR3 region: CASTSGEGSGANVLTF. The CDR3 nucleotides are TGTGCCAGCACTTCAGGCGAGGGGTCTGGGGCCAACGTCCTGACTTTC.

This chain uses TRBV14 with TRBJ2-4; no firm D call. V was shortened by 0 bases and J by 7 bases, with 7 bases between the two germline ends. The CDR3 consists of 13 residues. From germline, CDR1 is SGHDN and CDR2 FVKESK. The CDR3, as DNA: TGTGCCAGCAGCCAAGATAGACGGAACATTCAGTACTTC. Its translation is CASSQDRRNIQYF.

This clone was seen a single time. The V and J genes are TRBV28 and TRBJ1-5, with 8 bases lining up with TRBD1. With V trimmed by 7 bases and J by 7 bases, 9 bases remained unmatched. The CDR3 runs to 14 residues. CDR1 and CDR2 from the germline V gene are MDHEN and SYDVKM. The CDR3 DNA reads TGTGCCAGCAAGTATGCAGGGGGCGACCAGCCCCAGCATTTT. Amino acid sequence: CASKYAGGDQPQHF.

This chain joins TRBV5-1 and TRBJ2-5; 12 bases map to TRBD2. Unmatched junction bases numbered 4, after V lost 2 bases and J lost 2 bases. This CDR3 contains 16 residues. Germline V gene data show CDR1 as SGHRS and CDR2 as YFSETQ. The CDR3 loop is CASSLASGGDQETQYF. CDR3 DNA sequence: TGCGCCAGCAGCTTAGCTAGCGGGGGGGATCAAGAGACCCAGTACTTC.

This chain joins TRBV2 and TRBJ1-5; D is undetermined. V lost 2 bases and J lost 4, with 9 bases in between. This CDR3 contains 14 residues. Germline CDR1 is SNHLY and CDR2 is FYNNEI. The CDR3 protein is CASSETRINQPQHF. The CDR3 nucleotides read TGTGCCAGCAGTGAAACGCGGATAAATCAGCCCCAGCATTTT.

This chain joins TRBV19 and TRBJ2-3, with D hard to call. Germline V gives CDR1 LNHDA, CDR2 SQIVND (reference sequence). The CDR3 runs 14 residues. V was cut by 4 bases and J by 0 bases, with 8 bases left in between. CDR3 DNA sequence: TGTGCCAGTAGTAGTCTACCCAGCACAGATACGCAGTATTTT. This codes for CASSSLPSTDTQYF.

The V call is TRBV7-8, the J call TRBJ1-2; 7 bases match TRBD1. Germline assignment: CDR1 SGHVS and CDR2 FQNEAQ. CDR3 length: 16 residues. The J segment lost 2 bases and the V segment lost 1 base, leaving 7 bases of the junction unmatched. The CDR3 here is CASSLDWDSFNYGYTF. The CDR3 DNA sequence: TGTGCCAGCAGCTTAGATTGGGACAGCTTCAACTATGGCTACACCTTC. Supplemented by reference TRBV7-8 and TRBJ1-2, the full variable domain reads GAGVSQSPRYKVAKRGQDVALRCDPISGHVSLFWYQQALGQGPEFLTYFQNEAQLDKSGLPSDRFFAERPEGSVSTLKIQRTQQEDSAVYLCASSLDWDSFNYGYTFGSGTRLTVV.

The J gene is TRBJ2-5, the V gene TRBV12-3 or TRBV12-4; D not resolved. The CDR3 totals 11 residues. The V and J ends lost 2 bases and 5 bases respectively, with 3 bases between them. The CDR3 reads CASSLKETQYF. The CDR3, as DNA: TGTGCCAGCAGTTTAAAGGAGACCCAGTACTTC.

The chain carries TRBV7-2 and TRBJ1-6, with 7 bases matching TRBD1. Looked up from germline, CDR1 is SGHTA and CDR2 is FQGNSA. J gave up 6 bases and V 4 bases, and 15 bases lay outside the gene matches. CDR3 length: 18 amino acids. This CDR3 reads CASSSSTLSGGGNSPLHF. The CDR3 DNA is TGTGCCAGCAGCTCCTCAACTTTGTCAGGGGGAGGTAATTCACCCCTCCACTTT.

The table lists this clone with a count of one. This chain connects TRBV20-1 to TRBJ2-3; D may be TRBD1 (6 bases). V lost 3 bases, J lost 3 bases, and 7 bases lay in between. This CDR3 has 12 residues. CDR1 is DFQATT, CDR2 SNEGSKA, per germline (reference sequence). CDR3 region: CSASQGTDTQYF. CDR3 bases: TGCAGTGCTAGTCAGGGGACAGATACGCAGTATTTT.